Presented here are 14 T cell receptor beta chains from one specimen sequenced in a study of blood T cells in healthy people across ages. Together with a sample-barcoded 5' primer, a J-beta primer mix was included in a second PCR lasting about 7 to 11 cycles. TCRdb re-analysed the 5' RACE reads in MiXCR, keeping a single row per CDR3 protein. This table has 1.8 million or so distinct CDR3 sequences, roughly two fifths appearing once. Sequences were obtained from blood. Source of these receptors: a human donor in good health.

This clonotype was observed a few times. The chain combines TRBV27 with TRBJ2-1; unclear D gene. The CDR3 sequence is 15 residues long. In germline, CDR1 is MNHEY, CDR2 SMNVEV (reference sequence). The V end lost 2 bases, the J end lost 1 base, and 9 bases lay between the germline ends. The CDR3 nucleotides are TGTGCCAGCAGTTTACTAGGGCGGTCCTACAATGAGCAGTTCTTC. Translation gives CASSLLGRSYNEQFF.

The chain employs TRBV4-3 and TRBJ1-1, with 8 bases that match TRBD1. The CDR3 extends over 15 amino acids. V lost 0 bases, J lost 2 bases, and 2 bases stayed unmatched. From germline, CDR1 is LGHNA and CDR2 YSLEER. In DNA, the CDR3 is TGCGCCAGCAGCCAAGATGACAGGGGAAACACTGAAGCTTTCTTT. It is translated as CASSQDDRGNTEAFF.

This clonotype has just a few counts. The rearrangement uses TRBV7-8 and TRBJ2-6, with D possibly TRBD2 on 6 matching bases. This CDR3 is built from 17 residues. V dropped 7 bases and J dropped 1 base, with 17 bases sitting between them. Germline V gives CDR1 SGHVS, CDR2 FQNEAQ. The CDR3 loop is CASKNRDSISGANVLTF. CDR3 sequence (DNA): TGTGCCAGCAAAAACCGGGACTCTATATCTGGGGCCAACGTCCTGACTTTC.

The J gene is TRBJ2-2, the V gene TRBV7-2; a possible D gene is TRBD1 (6 bases). Trimming stripped 5 bases from V and 6 bases from J, with 13 bases between. From germline, CDR1 is SGHTA and CDR2 FQGNSA. This CDR3 spans 14 amino acids. The CDR3 region has the DNA TGTGCCAGCAGCCCCGGACAGTCCTCCGGGGAGCTGTTTTTT. It specifies CASSPGQSSGELFF. Full variable domain (outside the CDR3, taken from reference TRBV7-2 and TRBJ2-2): GAGVSQSPSNKVTEKGKDVELRCDPISGHTALYWYRQSLGQGLEFLIYFQGNSAPDKSGLPSDRFSAERTGGSVSTLTIQRTQQEDSAVYLCASSPGQSSGELFFGEGSRLTVL.

The CDR3 DNA follows: TGCGCCAGCAGCTCCGGCAGGAGGACTGAAGCTTTCTTT. The encoded protein is CASSSGRRTEAFF. V and J are TRBV5-1 and TRBJ1-1; D is undetermined. The germline V and J ends were trimmed by 3 bases and 5 bases, with 11 bases remaining between them. The CDR3 has 13 residues. The germline V gene has CDR1 SGHRS and CDR2 YFSETQ.

The rearrangement uses TRBV15 and TRBJ1-1; the D is unclear. Germline assignment: CDR1 LNHNV and CDR2 YYDKDF (reference sequence). V lost 5 bases to trimming and J lost 0 bases, with 10 bases between them. The CDR3 length is 14 residues. The CDR3 DNA is TGTGCCACCAGCTTGAACTACATGAACACTGAAGCTTTCTTT. Protein: CATSLNYMNTEAFF.

The sample holds a few counts of this clonotype. The chain employs TRBV7-6 and TRBJ2-7; 7 bases map to TRBD1. With 1 base clipped from V and 4 bases from J, the junction kept 10 bases outside the gene matches. Germline CDR1 SGHVS, CDR2 FNYEAQ. The CDR3 is 16 amino acids. The CDR3 DNA reads as TGTGCCAGCAGCTTAGATACAGGGGTTGGCGTATACGAGCAGTACTTC. It codes for CASSLDTGVGVYEQYF.

This clonotype has just a few counts. The gene calls are TRBV12-3 or TRBV12-4 and TRBJ1-1, with D possibly matching TRBD1 (6 bases). The V end was cut by 2 bases, the J end by 0 bases, with 10 bases between. This CDR3 has 15 amino acids. The DNA of the CDR3 is TGTGCCAGCAGTTTAAGGGGGAGTCTGAACACTGAAGCTTTCTTT. As protein: CASSLRGSLNTEAFF.

This clonotype was found a few times. V and J are TRBV10-3 and TRBJ1-2; D is unresolved. The V gene lost 9 bases and the J gene lost 2 bases, with 16 bases spanning the gap. Germline lookup yields CDR1 ENHRY and CDR2 SYGVKD. The CDR3 extends over 14 amino acids. CDR3 bases: TGTGCCATAAATCCAGGAGCAAGAAACTATGGCTACACCTTC. It yields the protein CAINPGARNYGYTF.

Regarding this clonotype: One junction end disagrees with the germline gene, perhaps due to a read error. This chain connects TRBV7-7 to TRBJ2-5, with 7 positions matching TRBD1. Germline loops: CDR1 SSHAT, CDR2 FNYEAQ (reference sequence). This CDR3 contains 17 residues. CDR3 amino acids: CASSQSQGTTTTETQYF. CDR3 coding DNA: TGTGCTAGCAGCCAGTCACAGGGGACGACAACAACAGAGACCCAGTACTTC.

The V and J genes are TRBV24-1 and TRBJ1-2, with TRBD1 as a possible D gene (5 bases). The CDR3 contains 15 residues. Germline V gene data show CDR1 as KGHDR and CDR2 as SFDVKD. V lost 4 bases, J lost 3 bases, and 14 bases lay in between. The CDR3 region is CATSDPRGGDYGYTF. As DNA, the CDR3 is TGTGCCACCAGTGACCCCCGGGGGGGGGACTATGGCTACACCTTC.

V gene TRBV5-1 combines with J gene TRBJ2-3, with a weak D call TRBD2 (6 bases). Trimming pared 0 bases from V and 6 bases from J, leaving 17 bases between. Germline CDR1 reads SGHRS; CDR2 reads YFSETQ. CDR3 length: 16 residues. This CDR3 reads CASSLVYGRRRDTQYF. In DNA form, the CDR3 reads TGCGCCAGCAGCTTGGTATACGGGAGAAGGCGGGATACGCAGTATTTT.

V usage is TRBV4-3 and J usage is TRBJ2-3; D ambiguous. The germline V gene has CDR1 LGHNA and CDR2 YSLEER. V lost 4 bases and J 0 bases, leaving 11 bases between the germline ends. The CDR3 is 15 amino acids. CDR3 in amino acids: CASSRAADSTDTQYF. CDR3 DNA: TGCGCCAGCAGCCGGGCGGCAGATAGCACAGATACGCAGTATTTT.

The chain carries TRBV20-1 and TRBJ1-1; D gene unclear. CDR3 length: 13 amino acids. The V end was cut by 6 bases, the J end by 1 base, with 12 bases between. CDR1 DFQATT and CDR2 SNEGSKA come from the germline V gene (reference sequence). CDR3 amino acids: CSATSGENTEAFF. The CDR3, as DNA: TGCAGTGCAACCAGCGGGGAGAACACTGAAGCTTTCTTT.